This T cell receptor (beta chain) came from a study of blood T cells in healthy people across ages. In the study overall: In model experiments, template switching was able to capture about one barcoded beta molecule for every two T cells that were present.

Overall study results and limits: Naive T cell percentage showed a strong correlation with TCR beta diversity. Older individuals had lower TCR beta diversity per million T cells (the decline was roughly linear).

The germline V gene encodes CDR1 SGHDT and CDR2 YYEEEE. This CDR3 is built from 17 residues. A sample-barcoded 5' primer and a J-beta primer mix were used in a second PCR of roughly 6 to 11 cycles. A template-switch adaptor with 12 random nucleotides tagged each cDNA molecule. MiXCR was run by TCRdb on the 5' RACE reads, yielding one entry per CDR3 protein. The table has some 1.7 million distinct CDR3 sequences, about 28% seen once; the top ten hold roughly 8%. This clonotype was seen a few times. Antigen unknown. Germline and junction disagree at one end, which may indicate a read error. This chain joins TRBV5-6 and TRBJ2-3; 9 nucleotides match TRBD1. Sequencing input: blood. The origin of this receptor is a woman between 25 and 40 years old in good health. The CDR3 coding sequence is TGTGCCAGCAGCTCTACCTCTACCGGGACAGGGTTAGATGCGCAGTATTTT. It yields the protein CASSSTSTGTGLDAQYF.